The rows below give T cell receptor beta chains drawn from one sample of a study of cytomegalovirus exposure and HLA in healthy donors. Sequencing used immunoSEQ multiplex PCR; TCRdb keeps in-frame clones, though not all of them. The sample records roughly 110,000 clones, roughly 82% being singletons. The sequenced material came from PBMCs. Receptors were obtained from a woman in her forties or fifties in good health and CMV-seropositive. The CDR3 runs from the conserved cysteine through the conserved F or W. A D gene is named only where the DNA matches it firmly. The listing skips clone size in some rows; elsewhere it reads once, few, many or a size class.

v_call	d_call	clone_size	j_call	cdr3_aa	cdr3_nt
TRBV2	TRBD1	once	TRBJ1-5	CASRVGQGSNQPQHF	TGTGCCAGCAGGGTGGGACAGGGTAGCAATCAGCCCCAGCATTTT
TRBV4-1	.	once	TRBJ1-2	CASSHRREGGYGYTF	TGCGCCAGCAGCCACCGGCGGGAGGGGGGATATGGCTACACCTTC
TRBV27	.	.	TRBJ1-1	CASSSYADSEAFF	TGTGCCAGCAGTTCTTACGCAGATTCTGAAGCTTTCTTT
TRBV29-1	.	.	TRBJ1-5	CSTGEAVGVAQHF	TGCAGCACTGGAGAAGCTGTTGGAGTAGCCCAGCATTTT
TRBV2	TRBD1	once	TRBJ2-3	CASSLGQVPDTQYF	TGTGCCAGCAGCCTCGGACAGGTCCCAGATACGCAGTATTTT
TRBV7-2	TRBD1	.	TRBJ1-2	CASSLMGAGTAYGYTF	TGTGCCAGCAGCTTAATGGGAGCCGGGACAGCCTATGGCTACACCTTC
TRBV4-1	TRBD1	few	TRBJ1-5	CASSQVPSGGYQPQHF	TGCGCCAGCAGCCAAGTTCCGTCAGGGGGTTATCAGCCCCAGCATTTT
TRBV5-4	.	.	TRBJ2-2	CASSLTGWVNTGELFF	TGTGCCAGCAGCTTGACAGGGTGGGTGAACACCGGGGAGCTGTTTTTT
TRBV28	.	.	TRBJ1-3	CASIPNRDGNTIYF	TGTGCCAGCATTCCCAACAGGGATGGAAACACCATATATTTT
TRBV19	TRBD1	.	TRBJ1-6	CATRDRLNSPLHF	TGTGCCACCCGGGACAGACTAAATTCACCCCTCCACTTT
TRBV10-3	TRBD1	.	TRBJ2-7	CAISAGQAYYEQYF	TGTGCCATCAGTGCGGGACAGGCATACTACGAGCAGTACTTC
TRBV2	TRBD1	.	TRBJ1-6	CASKGTGGNSPLHF	TGTGCCAGCAAAGGGACAGGGGGTAATTCACCCCTCCACTTT
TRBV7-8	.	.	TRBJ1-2	CASSPIQGSYGYTF	TGTGCCAGCAGCCCCATACAGGGCTCCTATGGCTACACCTTC
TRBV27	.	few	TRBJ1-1	CASSSRAYSNTEAFF	TGTGCCAGCAGCTCCAGGGCATATTCGAACACTGAAGCTTTCTTT
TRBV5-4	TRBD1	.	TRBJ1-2	CASSSGQNYGYTF	TGTGCCAGCAGCTCGGGACAGAACTATGGCTACACCTTC
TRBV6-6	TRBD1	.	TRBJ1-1	CASSRGQVLNTEAFF	TGTGCCAGCAGTAGGGGACAGGTCCTGAACACTGAAGCTTTCTTT
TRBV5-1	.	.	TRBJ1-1	CASSLQGGSLNTEAFF	TGCGCCAGCAGCTTGCAGGGAGGGTCTCTGAACACTGAAGCTTTCTTT
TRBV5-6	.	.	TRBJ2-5	CASSFFKAGETQYF	TGTGCCAGCAGCTTCTTTAAAGCCGGGGAGACCCAGTACTTC
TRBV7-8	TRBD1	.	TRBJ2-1	CASRVEYGQGRGDEQFF	TGTGCCAGCAGAGTCGAGTACGGACAGGGGCGCGGCGATGAGCAGTTCTTC
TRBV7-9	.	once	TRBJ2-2	CASSLYTGELFF	TGTGCCAGCAGCCTCTACACCGGGGAGCTGTTTTTT
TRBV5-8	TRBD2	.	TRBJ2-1	CASSPGLVDNEQFF	TGTGCCAGCAGCCCGGGACTAGTTGACAATGAGCAGTTCTTC
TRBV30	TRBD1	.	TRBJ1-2	CARWTGANYGYTF	TGTGCCCGATGGACAGGGGCTAACTATGGCTACACCTTC
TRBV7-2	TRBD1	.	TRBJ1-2	CASSEQGDYGYTF	TGTGCCAGCAGCGAACAGGGGGACTATGGCTACACCTTC
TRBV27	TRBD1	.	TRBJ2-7	CASRDGQGSWDEQYF	TGTGCCAGCAGGGATGGACAGGGGTCCTGGGACGAGCAGTACTTC
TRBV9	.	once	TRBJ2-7	CASSQGSPYEQYF	TGTGCCAGCAGCCAGGGAAGCCCCTACGAGCAGTACTTC
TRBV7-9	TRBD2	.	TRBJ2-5	CASYPSGGALETQYF	TGTGCCAGCTATCCTTCCGGGGGGGCCTTGGAGACCCAGTACTTC
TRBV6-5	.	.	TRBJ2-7	CASSFLRRGGRSEQYF	TGTGCCAGCAGTTTCCTCCGGCGCGGAGGTCGGTCCGAGCAGTACTTC
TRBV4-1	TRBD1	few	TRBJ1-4	CASSQDGTGGEKLFF	TGCGCCAGCAGCCAGGACGGGACAGGGGGGGAAAAACTGTTTTTT
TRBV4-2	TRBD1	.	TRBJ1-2	CASSQDEGADYGYTF	TGTGCCAGCAGCCAAGACGAGGGGGCTGACTATGGCTACACCTTC
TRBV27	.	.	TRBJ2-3	CASSLTSSSTDTQYF	TGTGCCAGCAGTTTAACCAGTTCGTCCACAGATACGCAGTATTTT
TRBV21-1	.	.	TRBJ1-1	CAARRQEAFF	TGTGCCGCCAGGCGACAGGAAGCTTTCTTT
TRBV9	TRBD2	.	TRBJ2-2	CASSAPPGASGSLTGELFF	TGTGCCAGCAGCGCCCCCCCCGGGGCTAGCGGGAGTTTGACCGGGGAGCTGTTTTTT
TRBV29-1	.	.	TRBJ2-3	CSVTSTDTQYF	TGCAGCGTGACTAGCACAGATACGCAGTATTTT
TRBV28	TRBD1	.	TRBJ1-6	CASNPRGGQGNSPLHF	TGTGCCAGCAACCCGCGAGGCGGACAGGGTAATTCACCCCTCCACTTT
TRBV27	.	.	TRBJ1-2	CASSRLLGGQYNYGYTF	TGTGCCAGCAGCCGACTTCTTGGAGGACAGTATAACTATGGCTACACCTTC
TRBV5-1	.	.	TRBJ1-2	CASSLAPVDYGYTF	TGCGCCAGCAGCTTGGCCCCGGTCGACTATGGCTACACCTTC
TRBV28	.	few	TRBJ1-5	CASRRQGIGQPQHF	TGTGCCAGCAGACGGCAGGGCATAGGTCAGCCCCAGCATTTT
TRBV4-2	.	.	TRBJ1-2	CASSQEKRGDYGYTF	TGTGCCAGCAGCCAAGAGAAACGGGGGGACTATGGCTACACCTTC
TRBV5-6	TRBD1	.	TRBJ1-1	CASSSLGQGGRNTEAFF	TGTGCCAGCAGCTCATTAGGACAGGGGGGAAGGAACACTGAAGCTTTCTTT
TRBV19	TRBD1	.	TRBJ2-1	CASSGPGTGLSQFF	TGTGCCAGTAGTGGACCCGGGACAGGGTTGTCTCAGTTCTTC
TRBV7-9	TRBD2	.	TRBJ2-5	CASSRDGGEETQYF	TGTGCCAGCAGCCGTGATGGGGGGGAAGAGACCCAGTACTTC
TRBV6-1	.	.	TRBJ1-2	CASSPQGIYGYTF	TGTGCCAGCAGTCCCCAGGGGATCTATGGCTACACCTTC
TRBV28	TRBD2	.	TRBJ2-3	CASSLGLGTDTQYF	TGTGCCAGCAGTTTAGGACTAGGCACAGATACGCAGTATTTT
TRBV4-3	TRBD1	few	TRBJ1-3	CASSQEPPGGASIGNTIYF	TGCGCCAGCAGCCAAGAGCCCCCAGGGGGAGCTTCCATTGGAAACACCATATATTTT
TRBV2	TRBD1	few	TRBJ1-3	CASSVRTGGLHTIYF	TGTGCCAGCAGTGTGCGGACAGGGGGTCTCCACACCATATATTTT
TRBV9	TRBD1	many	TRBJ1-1	CASSASIGQGDTEAFF	TGTGCCAGCAGCGCTTCGATCGGACAGGGGGATACTGAAGCTTTCTTT